This T cell receptor (beta chain) was captured by sequencing in a study of cytomegalovirus exposure and HLA in healthy donors. Regarding the study as a whole: Data from an earlier analysis indicated that most TCR beta V segments were productive either about 90% or about 30% of the time.

A multiplex PCR was run with 60 Vbeta primers and 13 Jbeta primers. Study processing details: A later analysis counted roughly 74 million unique TCR beta chains, about 11 million shared. Repertoires were generated with immunoSEQ multiplex PCR, while TCRdb's copy carries only in-frame clones and drops some. V and J calls and clone size follow that table, whereas D and trimming were derived from the DNA. The table includes over 200,000 clones, over 70% detected once. Germline assignment: CDR1 GTSNPN and CDR2 SVGIG (reference sequence). Trimming cost V 2 bases and J 8 bases, with 13 bases left between them. There are 14 residues in the CDR3. Concerning this clone itself: Its target is not known.

The clonotype originates from a woman in her sixties in good health and CMV-seropositive. Sample: PBMCs. J is TRBJ1-6 and V is TRBV30, with a possible D match to TRBD1 (5 bases). CDR3 loop: CAWSFQGGYSPLHF. The DNA of the CDR3 is TGTGCCTGGAGTTTCCAGGGAGGGTATTCACCCCTCCACTTT.